This T cell receptor (beta chain) was recorded in a study of blood T cell repertoires in COVID-19. Looking at the study overall: The United States, Italy and Spain provided the acute and convalescent COVID-19 samples. From T cells, B-cell-depleted T cells, or PBMCs came the material, which was cDNA or gDNA.

The authors' processing: Estimates of nucleated cell counts were drawn from the amplification of reference gene primers. This table comes from immunoSEQ multiplex PCR, and its TCRdb copy is limited to in-frame clones, with some not included. That table furnishes V, J and clone size, whereas the DNA furnished D and trimming. In the table there are 310,000 or so clones, just over 90% of which are singletons. This clone was seen once. Germline CDR1 MNHEY, CDR2 SMNVEV (reference sequence). Trimming took 1 base from V and 0 from J, leaving 10 bases between them. There are 17 residues in the CDR3. Patients of the Seattle cohort, enrolled during active infection, were followed longitudinally.

The rearrangement joins TRBV27 to TRBJ2-6; the D is unclear. The TCR comes from a woman aged 25 to 39 with COVID-19, enrolled during active disease. Sequencing was performed on peripheral blood. The CDR3 DNA follows: TGTGCCAGCAGTTTATTCCCCAGCGTCTCTGGGGCCAACGTCCTGACTTTC. This translates into CASSLFPSVSGANVLTF.